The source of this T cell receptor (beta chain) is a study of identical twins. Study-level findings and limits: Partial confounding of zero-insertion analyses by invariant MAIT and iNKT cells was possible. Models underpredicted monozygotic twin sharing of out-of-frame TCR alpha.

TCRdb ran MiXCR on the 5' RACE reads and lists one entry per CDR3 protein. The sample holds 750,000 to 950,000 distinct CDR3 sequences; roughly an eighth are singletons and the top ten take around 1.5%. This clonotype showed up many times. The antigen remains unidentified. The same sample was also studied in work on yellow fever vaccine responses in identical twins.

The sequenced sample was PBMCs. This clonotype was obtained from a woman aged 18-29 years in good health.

Here the CDR3 DNA reads TGTGCCACTTCCTGGGGGGTCAATCAGCCCCAGCATTTT. Translated: CATSWGVNQPQHF. The gene calls are TRBV10-3 and TRBJ1-5, with D possibly TRBD1 on 5 matching bases. V gave up 10 bases and J gave up 3 bases, with 13 bases separating them. The CDR3 is 13 amino acids. Germline CDR1 reads ENHRY; CDR2 reads SYGVKD.